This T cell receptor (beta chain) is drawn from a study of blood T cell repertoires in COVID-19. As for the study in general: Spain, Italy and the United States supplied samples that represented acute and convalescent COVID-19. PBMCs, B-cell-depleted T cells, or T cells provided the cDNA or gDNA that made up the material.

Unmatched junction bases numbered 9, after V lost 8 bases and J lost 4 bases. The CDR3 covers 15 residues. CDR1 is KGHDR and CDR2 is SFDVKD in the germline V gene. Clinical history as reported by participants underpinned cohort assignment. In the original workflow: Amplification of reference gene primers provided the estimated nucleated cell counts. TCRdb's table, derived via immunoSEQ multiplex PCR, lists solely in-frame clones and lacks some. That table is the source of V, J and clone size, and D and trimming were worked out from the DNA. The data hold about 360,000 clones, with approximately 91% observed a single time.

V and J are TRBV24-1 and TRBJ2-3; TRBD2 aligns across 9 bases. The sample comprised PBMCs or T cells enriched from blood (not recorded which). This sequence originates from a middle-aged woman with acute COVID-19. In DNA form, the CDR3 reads TGTGCCACCACCGGGACTAGCTATGGAGCAGATACGCAGTATTTT. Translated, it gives CATTGTSYGADTQYF.